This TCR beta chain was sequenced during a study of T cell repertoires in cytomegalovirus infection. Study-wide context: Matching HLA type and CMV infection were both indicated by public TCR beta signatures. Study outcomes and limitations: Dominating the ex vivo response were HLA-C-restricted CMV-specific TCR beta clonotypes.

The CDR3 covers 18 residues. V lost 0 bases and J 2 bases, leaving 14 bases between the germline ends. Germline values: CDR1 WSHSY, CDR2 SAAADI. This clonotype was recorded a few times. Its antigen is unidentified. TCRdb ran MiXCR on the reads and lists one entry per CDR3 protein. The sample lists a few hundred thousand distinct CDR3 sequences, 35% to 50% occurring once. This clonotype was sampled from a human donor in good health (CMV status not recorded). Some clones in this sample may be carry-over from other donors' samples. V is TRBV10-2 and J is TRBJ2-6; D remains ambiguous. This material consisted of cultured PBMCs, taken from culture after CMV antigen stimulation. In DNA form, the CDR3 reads TGCGCCAGCAGTGAGTCCGGCAGCCTTGGACCTGGGGCCAACGTCCTGACTTTC. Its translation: CASSESGSLGPGANVLTF.